This passage covers 5 T cell receptor beta chains from one sample sequenced in a study of T cells in Graves' hyperthyroidism and ophthalmopathy. From RNA transcripts, TCR beta CDR3 regions were amplified. In the first-round RT-PCR of the TCR CDR3, the HTBI primer set was used. TCRdb used MiXCR to reprocess the multiplex PCR reads, holding one entry per CDR3 protein. The table has approximately 410,000 distinct CDR3 sequences, roughly 15% seen once. The source material was blood. The receptors here all came from a man between 18 and 29 years old with Graves' ophthalmopathy.

This clonotype was seen only a few times. This sequence joins TRBV13 and TRBJ1-6; D gene uncertain. The V gene's germline CDR1 is PRHDT and CDR2 FYEKMQ (reference sequence). The CDR3 loop spans 17 amino acids. V was clipped by 0 bases and J by 0 bases, with 9 bases between them. CDR3 DNA: TGTGCCAGCAGCTTAGGTATAGGTAGCTCCTATAATTCACCCCTCCACTTT. It codes for CASSLGIGSSYNSPLHF.

This clonotype was seen many times. The CDR3 reads CASSDGTGELFF. The CDR3 DNA sequence: TGTGCCAGCAGCGACGGCACCGGGGAGCTGTTTTTT. The rearrangement joins TRBV7-9 to TRBJ2-2; no clear D. CDR1 is SEHNR and CDR2 is FQNEAQ in the germline V gene (reference sequence). The CDR3 is 12 amino acids. V shed 5 bases and J shed 4 bases, with 5 bases lying between them.

This clonotype was observed many times. The chain employs TRBV5-4 and TRBJ2-2, with D perhaps matching TRBD1 (5 bases). Germline CDR1 reads SGHNT; CDR2 reads YYREEE (reference sequence). Between the trimmed V and J ends, which lost 0 bases and 6 bases, there was a span of 9 bases. The CDR3 consists of 14 residues. This CDR3 reads CASSLGQGAGELFF. The CDR3 DNA sequence: TGTGCCAGCAGCTTGGGTCAGGGTGCCGGGGAGCTGTTTTTT.

The V gene is TRBV28, the J gene TRBJ1-3, with 10 positions matching TRBD1. V dropped 5 bases and J dropped 2; count of bases not matched to a gene: 12. Germline assignment: CDR1 MDHEN and CDR2 SYDVKM. The CDR3 spans 18 residues. This CDR3 reads CASSDTPGQGGTGNTIYF. The CDR3 coding sequence is TGTGCCAGCAGTGACACCCCTGGACAGGGGGGTACTGGAAACACCATATATTTT.

Many counts were recorded for this clonotype. The CDR3 sequence is CASSARLAGPYEQYF. CDR3 bases: TGTGCCAGCAGCGCCAGACTAGCGGGGCCCTACGAGCAGTACTTC. This chain uses TRBV7-9 with TRBJ2-7, with 11 bases fitting TRBD2. Germline CDR1 is SEHNR and CDR2 is FQNEAQ (reference sequence). This CDR3 comprises 15 residues. Trimming removed 5 bases from V and 2 bases from J; junction bases left unmatched: 5.